This is a list of T cell receptor beta chains from one sample in a study of T cells after yellow fever vaccination. TCRdb re-called the 5' RACE reads with MiXCR, one entry per CDR3 protein. The table records nearly 300,000 distinct CDR3 sequences, around 10% of them present only once. Sequenced material: CD4+ T cells sorted from PBMCs, taken 5 days after the yellow fever booster vaccination. The receptors shown here come from a man younger than 35 who received the YFV17D yellow fever vaccine. CDR3s include the opening cysteine and the closing phenylalanine or tryptophan. The D gene is left open where the match is weak. Size tells how often a clone was seen (once, few, many) or the class of an expanded clone, and some rows leave it out.

j_call,clone_size,v_call,d_call,cdr3_nt,cdr3_aa
TRBJ1-5,NA,TRBV4-1,NA,TGCGCCAGCAGCCAATCCTCAGGGGATCAGCCCCAGCATTTT,CASSQSSGDQPQHF
TRBJ1-1,many,TRBV5-1,NA,TGCGCCAGCAGCTTGTATGAGTTAGACATCAACATGAACACTGAAGCTTTCTTT,CASSLYELDINMNTEAFF
TRBJ2-6,few,TRBV4-1,NA,TGCGCCAGCACGAAGACAGGATCTGGGGCCAACGTCCTGACTTTC,CASTKTGSGANVLTF
TRBJ2-7,few,TRBV4-1,NA,TGCGCCAGCAGCAAAACAGAATACGAGCAGTACTTC,CASSKTEYEQYF
TRBJ2-1,NA,TRBV5-1,NA,TGCGCCAGCAGCTTGGGGACAGACTCCTACAATGAGCAGTTCTTC,CASSLGTDSYNEQFF
TRBJ1-1,many,TRBV5-1,NA,TGCGCCAGCAGCTTGACAGGAGGGGACACTGAAGCTTTCTTT,CASSLTGGDTEAFF
TRBJ2-7,many,TRBV5-1,NA,TGCGCCAGCAGCTTGGATACAGACTACGAGCAGTACTTC,CASSLDTDYEQYF
TRBJ2-6,NA,TRBV6-6,TRBD1,TGTGCCAGCAGTGGCCCCAGGACAGGGGGTTCTGGGGCCAACGTCCTGACTTTC,CASSGPRTGGSGANVLTF
TRBJ2-4,NA,TRBV13,NA,TGTGCCAGCCTCCGGAAGGGAGCCAAAAACATTCAGTACTTC,CASLRKGAKNIQYF
TRBJ2-3,NA,TRBV5-1,NA,TGCGCCAGCAGCTTGGACCCGGGGGCGGGAGATACGCAGTATTTT,CASSLDPGAGDTQYF
TRBJ2-2,few,TRBV7-6,TRBD2,TGTGCCAGCAGCCCACTAGCGGGGGGGCTCACCGGGGAGCTGTTTTTT,CASSPLAGGLTGELFF
TRBJ1-5,few,TRBV6-2/TRBV6-3,NA,TGTGCCAGCAGCGACCCGGGTCCCTGGGAGCCCCAGCATTTT,CASSDPGPWEPQHF
TRBJ2-5,NA,TRBV3-2,NA,TGTGCCAGCAGCCATCTCCGGGGGCGGGGGGACCAAGAGACCCAGTACTTC,CASSHLRGRGDQETQYF
TRBJ2-1,NA,TRBV11-3,NA,TGTGCCAGCAGCTTAGCACCGCAAAGGGAGCAGTTCTTC,CASSLAPQREQFF
TRBJ1-5,few,TRBV18,NA,TGTGCCAGCTCCCCCGAGACAGGAAACAATCAGCCCCAGCATTTT,CASSPETGNNQPQHF
TRBJ1-1,NA,TRBV6-6,NA,TGTGCCAGCAGTTACTCGATGGGGAACACTGAAGCTTTCTTT,CASSYSMGNTEAFF
TRBJ2-1,many,TRBV7-6,TRBD1,TGTGCCAGCAGTCCTCCGGGACAGTACAATGAGCAGTTCTTC,CASSPPGQYNEQFF
TRBJ2-7,NA,TRBV15,NA,TGTGCCACCAGCAGAGATCAAATCCGGGGGCGCGAGCAGTACTTC,CATSRDQIRGREQYF
TRBJ2-2,NA,TRBV25-1,NA,TGTGCCAGCAGTAAAGGGGGGAACGGGGAGCTGTTTTTT,CASSKGGNGELFF
TRBJ2-2,NA,TRBV7-2,NA,TGTGCCAGCAGCTTAAGGGGTACTACCTACACCGGGGAGCTGTTTTTT,CASSLRGTTYTGELFF
TRBJ1-5,NA,TRBV20-1,TRBD1,TGCAGTGCCAGGGGGACGGATTATAGCAATCAGCCCCAGCATTTT,CSARGTDYSNQPQHF
TRBJ1-3,many,TRBV5-6,NA,TGTGCCAGCAGCGTTACGGGACCGACCTCTGGAAACACCATATATTTT,CASSVTGPTSGNTIYF
TRBJ2-7,NA,TRBV30,NA,TGTGCCTGGAGTGCTGCGGGATACGAGCAGTACTTC,CAWSAAGYEQYF
TRBJ1-2,medium-sized,TRBV5-1,NA,TGCGCCAGCAGCTCGGGGCAGGGAACCTATGGCTACACCTTC,CASSSGQGTYGYTF
TRBJ1-2,few,TRBV27,NA,TGTGCCAGCAGTTTGTCAGGGGCCCAGCTATATGGCTACACCTTC,CASSLSGAQLYGYTF
TRBJ2-3,few,TRBV12-3/TRBV12-4,TRBD2,TGTGCCAGCAGCCCAAGGCTGTTAGCGGGGGGGGGTACAGATACGCAGTATTTT,CASSPRLLAGGGTDTQYF
TRBJ2-2,NA,TRBV9,NA,TGTGCCAGCAGCGAAGGGGAGCTAAGGTGGGGGGAGCTGTTTTTT,CASSEGELRWGELFF
TRBJ2-3,few,TRBV19,NA,TGTGCCAGTAGTATTGCCAGGCTTGGTGGAGATACGCAGTATTTT,CASSIARLGGDTQYF
TRBJ2-4,NA,TRBV7-2,NA,TGTGCCAGCAGCTTAGATCAGGGCCCTCAGTACTTC,CASSLDQGPQYF
TRBJ2-2,few,TRBV12-3/TRBV12-4,NA,TGTGCCAGCAGTCCCAGTTGGGGAGGAGGGACCGGGGAGCTGTTTTTT,CASSPSWGGGTGELFF
TRBJ2-3,NA,TRBV6-2/TRBV6-3,TRBD2,TGTGCCAGCAGTTACCCCCTCCTAGCGGTGAGCACAGATACGCAGTATTTT,CASSYPLLAVSTDTQYF
TRBJ2-1,NA,TRBV4-3,NA,TGCGCCAGCAGCCACCGTAATGAGCAGTTCTTC,CASSHRNEQFF
TRBJ2-2,NA,TRBV5-1,NA,TGCGCCAGCAGGTGGACGACCTTTCTGACCGGGGAGCTGTTTTTT,CASRWTTFLTGELFF
TRBJ1-6,NA,TRBV20-1,TRBD1,TGCAGTGCTAGAGATCTCCTCACAGGGGCGGATTCACCCCTCCACTTT,CSARDLLTGADSPLHF
TRBJ2-3,many,TRBV15,TRBD1,TGTGCCACGGGCCTTAACAGGGGGCACGCAGATACGCAGTATTTT,CATGLNRGHADTQYF
TRBJ1-2,many,TRBV27,TRBD1,TGTGCCAGCAGGACCGGGACAGGGTTTGGCTACACCTTC,CASRTGTGFGYTF
TRBJ1-1,NA,TRBV4-1,NA,TGCGCCAGCAGCCGTACACCGACACCGAACACTGAAGCTTTCTTT,CASSRTPTPNTEAFF
TRBJ2-3,many,TRBV7-2,TRBD2,TGTGCCAGCAGCCGAAACAGCGGGGGGGGCACAGATACGCAGTATTTT,CASSRNSGGGTDTQYF
TRBJ2-1,NA,TRBV19,TRBD2,TGTGCCAGTAGTCGCCTAGCGGGCTATGAGCAGTTCTTC,CASSRLAGYEQFF
TRBJ2-2,NA,TRBV7-9,NA,TGTGCCAGCAGCCCATGGACTAACACCGGGGAGCTGTTTTTT,CASSPWTNTGELFF
TRBJ2-3,few,TRBV5-1,NA,TGCGCCAGCAGCTTGGCCCTTCAGGATACGCAGTATTTT,CASSLALQDTQYF
TRBJ2-4,few,TRBV7-2,NA,TGTGCCAGCAGCTTAGAGCCGCCAAACATTCAGTACTTC,CASSLEPPNIQYF